This TCR beta chain was identified in a study of blood T cell repertoires in COVID-19. Across the study: In each case, the material was cDNA or gDNA derived from T cells, B-cell-depleted T cells, or PBMCs.

Sequencing used immunoSEQ multiplex PCR; TCRdb keeps in-frame clones, though not all of them. The sample contains roughly 60,000 clones, 81% of which appear only once. The CDR3 totals 14 residues. CDR1 and CDR2 (germline): MNHEY, SMNVEV (reference sequence). Trimming took off 2 bases at V and 8 bases at J, with 15 bases between the two ends. This chain uses TRBV27 with TRBJ1-2, with D possibly matching TRBD1 (5 bases). The TCR was taken from an elderly man with acute or convalescent COVID-19. Specimen: peripheral blood. The CDR3 here is CASSLNAGRGGYTF. The DNA for the CDR3 is TGTGCCAGCAGTTTAAATGCGGGGCGCGGAGGCTACACCTTC.